These 18 T cell receptor beta chains came from one sample sequenced in a study of blood T cell repertoires in COVID-19. Produced via immunoSEQ multiplex PCR; TCRdb's table is partial and in-frame only. The sample shows about 110,000 clones, around 81% of them seen only once. The sequencing sample was made of peripheral blood. All receptors come from a man older than 75 with acute or convalescent COVID-19.

The chain employs TRBV27 and TRBJ2-7; tentative D call: TRBD2 (6 bases). V was clipped by 0 bases and J by 5 bases, with 8 bases between them. Germline values: CDR1 MNHEY, CDR2 SMNVEV (reference sequence). The CDR3 sequence is 13 residues long. The CDR3 coding sequence is TGTGCCAGCAGTTTATCGACTAGTCACGAGCAGTACTTC. This gives the protein CASSLSTSHEQYF.

The chain is built from TRBV3-1 (or the pseudogene TRBV3-2) and TRBJ1-5, with D perhaps matching TRBD1 (6 bases). The germline V gene has CDR1 LGHDT and CDR2 YNNKEL (reference sequence). The V and J ends lost 6 bases and 3 bases respectively, with 15 bases between them. The CDR3 consists of 15 residues. The CDR3 here is CASSDTGTFNQPQHF. The DNA for the CDR3 is TGTGCCAGCAGTGATACAGGGACCTTCAATCAGCCCCAGCATTTT.

The genes are TRBV27 and TRBJ2-5; TRBD2 matches at 10 bases. Germline V gives CDR1 MNHEY, CDR2 SMNVEV (reference sequence). CDR3 length equals 14 residues. V was pared by 6 bases and J by 2 bases, with 3 bases of the junction left unmatched. The CDR3 nucleotides read TGTGCCAGCAGACAACTAGCGGGGCAAGAGACCCAGTACTTC. Translating gives CASRQLAGQETQYF.

V gene TRBV7-9 combines with J gene TRBJ2-1, with 8 bases fitting TRBD1. The ends lost 3 bases at V and 2 bases at J; junction bases unmatched: 6. The germline gives CDR1 SEHNR, CDR2 FQNEAQ (reference sequence). The CDR3 is 16 residues long. The CDR3 sequence is CASSLGQGATYNEQFF. Here the CDR3 DNA reads TGTGCCAGCAGCTTGGGTCAGGGGGCTACCTACAATGAGCAGTTCTTC.

The chain is built from TRBV5-5 and TRBJ2-5, with D perhaps TRBD1 (5 bases). CDR3 size: 15 residues. Trimming shortened V by 1 base and J by 5 bases, and 15 bases separated the two germline ends. Germline-derived CDR1 and CDR2 are SGHKS and YYEKEE (reference sequence). The CDR3 nucleotides read TGTGCCAGCAGCTTGATGCCAGGGTCTCGTGAGACCCAGTACTTC. This sequence encodes CASSLMPGSRETQYF.

The rearrangement links TRBV14 to TRBJ1-2; D ambiguous. The CDR3 has 15 residues. Per the germline V gene, CDR1 is SGHDN and CDR2 is FVKESK. Trimming left V 6 bases short and J 0 bases short, with 14 bases between. CDR3 DNA: TGTGCCAGCAGTCCATATGTGGACTCTAACTATGGCTACACCTTC. Translated, it gives CASSPYVDSNYGYTF.

In DNA, the CDR3 is TGTGCCTGGAGGAGCTCACTCCGAAATGAAAAACTGTTTTTT. Amino acid sequence: CAWRSSLRNEKLFF. The rearrangement joins TRBV30 to TRBJ1-4; D is ambiguous. Deletions cut 3 bases from V and 5 bases from J, with 13 bases between. CDR3 length: 14 residues. The germline V gene has CDR1 GTSNPN and CDR2 SVGIG (reference sequence).

The chain joins TRBV5-1 to TRBJ1-2, with 11 nucleotides matching TRBD1. There are 14 residues in the CDR3. V lost 3 bases, J lost 6 bases, and 4 bases stayed unmatched. Germline V gives CDR1 SGHRS, CDR2 YFSETQ. The CDR3 sequence is CASSWTGGENGYTF. The CDR3 DNA reads TGCGCCAGCAGCTGGACAGGGGGCGAAAATGGCTACACCTTC.

The V gene is TRBV18, the J gene TRBJ2-7; D not resolved. CDR1 and CDR2 from the germline V gene are KGHSH and LQKENI. The germline V and J ends were trimmed by 3 bases and 2 bases, with 11 bases remaining between them. The CDR3 runs to 14 residues. The CDR3 DNA sequence: TGTGCCAGCTCACCTAGGCAGGAAGCCTACGAGCAGTACTTC. It is translated as CASSPRQEAYEQYF.

The rearrangement links TRBV7-3 to TRBJ2-1, with 9 bases aligning to TRBD2. Looked up from germline, CDR1 is SGHTA and CDR2 is FQGTGA. The CDR3 runs 16 residues. The V segment lost 3 bases and the J segment 7 bases; nucleotides outside the gene matches: 10. Here the CDR3 DNA reads TGTGCCAGCAGCTTTAGTAGCGGGAGTTCGAGTAATGAGCAGTTCTTC. It is translated as CASSFSSGSSSNEQFF.

The gene calls are TRBV29-1 and TRBJ2-5, with TRBD2 matching over 11 bases. Germline loops: CDR1 SQVTM, CDR2 ANQGSEA. V lost 4 bases and J lost 2; bases outside the gene matches: 3. This CDR3 is built from 14 residues. The CDR3, as DNA: TGCAGCGTTGCCGGACTAGCGGGTCAAGAGACCCAGTACTTC. Residues: CSVAGLAGQETQYF.

The chain uses TRBV7-9 and TRBJ1-2; D is unclear. Per the germline V gene, CDR1 is SEHNR and CDR2 is FQNEAQ (reference sequence). The germline V and J ends were trimmed by 1 base and 3 bases, with 9 bases remaining between them. CDR3 length equals 14 residues. CDR3 residues: CASSLVRQDYGYTF. The CDR3 DNA is TGTGCCAGCAGCTTAGTACGCCAGGACTATGGCTACACCTTC.

The chain employs TRBV19 and TRBJ1-1; D gene uncertain. V gave up 3 bases and J gave up 0 bases, with 14 bases separating them. Germline CDR1 reads LNHDA; CDR2 reads SQIVND (reference sequence). The CDR3 length is 16 residues. DNA of the CDR3: TGTGCCAGTAGTATTTCTCGAGCGGGGATGAACACTGAAGCTTTCTTT. Its translation is CASSISRAGMNTEAFF.

The rearrangement uses TRBV5-1 and TRBJ2-5; 9 positions agree with TRBD2. The trim removed 4 bases at V and 5 bases at J, leaving 12 bases unmatched. This CDR3 region has 16 residues. Germline lookup yields CDR1 SGHRS and CDR2 YFSETQ. The CDR3, as DNA: TGCGCCAGCAGCCGGTCTGGAGCGGGAGGATTGGAGACCCAGTACTTC. Protein: CASSRSGAGGLETQYF.

The chain has TRBV5-1 and TRBJ2-7; 7 bases are shared with TRBD1. V lost 4 bases to trimming and J lost 0 bases; unmatched junction nucleotides: 4. Germline loops: CDR1 SGHRS, CDR2 YFSETQ. The CDR3 extends over 14 amino acids. Here the CDR3 reads CASSPGQDSYEQYF. CDR3 DNA: TGCGCCAGCAGCCCCGGACAGGACTCCTACGAGCAGTACTTC.

A word on this clone: This sample also contains other DNA sequences that code for the same CDR3. V usage is TRBV29-1 and J usage is TRBJ1-3, with TRBD1 matching 7 bases. Germline V gene data show CDR1 as SQVTM and CDR2 as ANQGSEA. This CDR3 has 14 amino acids. Losses at the gene ends were 0 bases for V and 2 bases for J; bases not matched to a gene: 1. CDR3 protein: CSVEDQGAGNTIYF. DNA for the CDR3: TGCAGCGTTGAAGATCAGGGGGCTGGAAACACCATATATTTT. The variable domain in full, completed from reference TRBV29-1 and TRBJ1-3, reads SAVISQKPSRDICQRGTSLTIQCQVDSQVTMMFWYRQQPGQSLTLIATANQGSEATYESGFVIDKFPISRPNLTFSTLTVSNMSPEDSSIYLCSVEDQGAGNTIYFGEGSWLTVV.

The J gene is TRBJ2-2, the V gene TRBV9; unclear D gene. The V end was cut by 1 base, the J end by 2 bases, with 3 bases between. The germline V gene has CDR1 SGDLS and CDR2 YYNGEE. The CDR3 spans 13 residues. The CDR3 DNA reads as TGTGCCAGCAGCGTATATAACACCGGGGAGCTGTTTTTT. Protein product: CASSVYNTGELFF. Drawing the rest from reference TRBV9 and TRBJ2-2, the complete variable domain is DSGVTQTPKHLITATGQRVTLRCSPRSGDLSVYWYQQSLDQGLQFLIQYYNGEERAKGNILERFSAQQFPDLHSELNLSSLELGDSALYFCASSVYNTGELFFGEGSRLTVL.

This clone showed up just once. This sequence joins TRBV11-2 and TRBJ2-4; tentatively, D is TRBD2 (5 bases). The CDR3 consists of 16 residues. CDR1 and CDR2 from the germline V gene are SGHAT and FQNNGV. Deletions cut 5 bases from V and 5 bases from J, with 19 bases between. CDR3 residues: CASSPRAGGRQNIQYF. In DNA, the CDR3 is TGTGCCAGCAGCCCGAGGGCAGGAGGTCGCCAAAACATTCAGTACTTC.